The rows below give T cell receptor beta chains drawn from one sample of a study of CD8 T cells in Susac syndrome. TCRdb reprocessed the immunoSEQ multiplex PCR reads with MiXCR, giving one entry per CDR3 protein. This table has roughly 120,000 distinct CDR3 sequences, roughly 94% appearing once. Sequences were obtained from CD4+ T cells from PBMCs. The receptors originated from a human donor with multiple sclerosis. The CDR3 runs from the conserved cysteine through the conserved F or W. Fields, in order: V gene, J gene, D gene, clone size, CDR3 DNA, CDR3 protein. The D gene is left open where the match is weak. Some rows mark clone size as missing; the rest say once, few, many or name a class of expanded clone.

TRBV5-1	TRBJ2-5	NA	NA	TGCGCCAGCAGCCTCGCCGACTACCCTCGCCAAGAGACCCAGTACTTC	CASSLADYPRQETQYF
TRBV29-1	TRBJ2-2	TRBD2	NA	TGCAGCGTTGTTGCGGGAGGTACCGGGGAGCTGTTTTTT	CSVVAGGTGELFF
TRBV7-9	TRBJ1-1	NA	NA	TGTGCCAGCAACCAACACACTGAAGCTTTCTTT	CASNQHTEAFF
TRBV12-3/TRBV12-4	TRBJ2-5	TRBD1	NA	TGTGCCAGCAGTCACTGGGACAGGTATTTAGGAGAGACCCAGTACTTC	CASSHWDRYLGETQYF
TRBV14	TRBJ1-3	NA	NA	TGTGCCAGCAGTTCCCCGGGACCCATGGATTTT	CASSSPGPMDF
TRBV3-1	TRBJ2-1	NA	NA	TGTGCCAGCAGCCAAGATCTAGTGTATGATGAGCAGTTCTTC	CASSQDLVYDEQFF
TRBV28	TRBJ2-4	TRBD1	once	TGTGCGTCGGCAGGGGGTCAGGGCATTCAGTACTTC	CASAGGQGIQYF
TRBV7-6	TRBJ1-4	NA	NA	TGTGCCAGCAGCTCACATCCGGCCAATAATGAAAAACTGTTTTTT	CASSSHPANNEKLFF
TRBV29-1	TRBJ1-2	NA	once	TGCAGCGTCGCTAGACCCGACTCCAACTATGGCTACACCTTC	CSVARPDSNYGYTF
TRBV30	TRBJ2-6	NA	NA	TGTGCCTGGAGTCGGGTTTCTGGGGCCAACGTCCTGACTTTC	CAWSRVSGANVLTF
TRBV5-1	TRBJ2-5	TRBD2	once	TGCGCCAGCAGCACGGGGCGGGGGTACCAAGAGACCCAGTACTTC	CASSTGRGYQETQYF
TRBV12-3/TRBV12-4	TRBJ2-7	NA	NA	TGTGCCAGCAGTTTATCCCTAGGCGAGCAGTACTTC	CASSLSLGEQYF
TRBV20-1	TRBJ2-4	TRBD1	NA	TGCAGTGCTAGGGCTGATCGGGACAGTAGCATTCAGTACTTC	CSARADRDSSIQYF